The present T cell receptor beta chain was sequenced within a study of T cells after somatic rescue of genetic block. The CDR3 runs to 13 residues. Trimming stripped 0 bases from V and 1 base from J, with 3 bases between. Germline CDR1 KGHSH, CDR2 LQKENI. This clone occurred once. Only in-frame clones appear in the TCRdb table, and some are missing; sequencing was by immunoSEQ multiplex PCR. This sample yields tens of thousands of clones, of which about 96% are seen a single time; approximately 0.075% belongs to the top ten. This TCR came from a child under two years old. The sample taken for sequencing was peripheral blood mononuclear cells (PBMCs). V is TRBV18 and J is TRBJ2-5, with D uncertain. CDR3 in amino acids: CASSPPGQETQYF. DNA for the CDR3: TGTGCCAGCTCACCACCAGGCCAAGAGACCCAGTACTTC.